This T cell receptor beta chain was profiled in a study of CD8 T cells in Susac syndrome. TEMRA cells were FACS-enriched, while CD8+ and CD4+ T cells were negatively isolated. An amount of RNA that ranged from roughly 0.5 to 1 ug was reverse transcribed with random hexamers. TCRdb itself ran the immunoSEQ multiplex PCR reads through MiXCR, one entry per CDR3 protein. Of 84,000 or so distinct CDR3 sequences listed, 94% are singletons. Germline V gives CDR1 MGHRA, CDR2 YSYEKL. The CDR3 is 19 residues long. Trimming took 1 base from V and 3 from J, leaving 22 bases between them. The chain carries TRBV4-1 and TRBJ2-1, with a possible D match to TRBD1 (6 bases). The receptor's source is a human donor with Susac syndrome. Sequenced material: CD8+ T cells from PBMCs. The CDR3 here is CASSQGPTGSGLDYNEQFF. DNA for the CDR3: TGCGCCAGCAGCCAAGGGCCGACAGGTTCCGGACTGGACTACAATGAGCAGTTCTTC.